A single sample is the source of the 9 T cell receptor beta chains below, sequenced in a study of early T cells in non-severe SARS-CoV-2 infection. TCRdb called the 5' RACE reads again in MiXCR, with one record for every CDR3 protein. The sample includes approximately 80,000 distinct CDR3 sequences, approximately 11% seen only once; the top ten take 12%. The sample here was whole blood, taken at baseline. Receptors were obtained from an adult who was a healthcare worker with PCR-confirmed SARS-CoV-2 infection or an uninfected control (not recorded which).

This clonotype has at least ten counts. J is TRBJ1-2 and V is TRBV28, with 9 positions matching TRBD1. CDR1 is MDHEN and CDR2 is SYDVKM in the germline V gene. This CDR3 is 14 amino acids long. V gave up 5 bases and J gave up 8 bases; unmatched junction bases: 9. CDR3 DNA sequence: TGTGCCAGCAGTCTTACAGGGGGCTCAGGAGGCTACACCTTC. Protein sequence: CASSLTGGSGGYTF.

This sequence joins TRBV20-1 and TRBJ1-5; 7 positions agree with TRBD1. Looked up from germline, CDR1 is DFQATT and CDR2 is SNEGSKA (reference sequence). With 3 bases clipped from V and 0 bases from J, the junction kept 8 bases outside the gene matches. This CDR3 comprises 16 residues. CDR3 protein: CSARDRTHSSNQPQHF. The CDR3 DNA is TGCAGTGCTAGGGACAGGACCCATAGTAGCAATCAGCCCCAGCATTTT.

This clonotype has more than one count but fewer than ten. V is TRBV7-2 and J is TRBJ2-1; possibly TRBD1 for D (5 bases). Germline CDR1 SGHTA, CDR2 FQGNSA. This CDR3 region has 15 residues. V lost 3 bases and J 5 bases, leaving 14 bases between the germline ends. CDR3 DNA: TGTGCCAGCAGCTTCGTTACCGACAGAAACAATGAGCAGTTCTTC. This codes for CASSFVTDRNNEQFF. The full variable domain, its missing parts supplied by reference TRBV7-2 and TRBJ2-1, is GAGVSQSPSNKVTEKGKDVELRCDPISGHTALYWYRQSLGQGLEFLIYFQGNSAPDKSGLPSDRFSAERTGGSVSTLTIQRTQQEDSAVYLCASSFVTDRNNEQFFGPGTRLTVL.

This CDR3 reads CATRSTQGPYGYTF. In DNA, the CDR3 is TGTGCCACCAGATCTACCCAGGGTCCCTATGGCTACACCTTC. The chain is built from TRBV6-1 and TRBJ1-2, with D possibly TRBD1 on 5 matching bases. The CDR3 covers 14 residues. V was cut by 10 bases and J by 4 bases, with 19 bases left in between. Germline V gene sequence: CDR1 MNHNS, CDR2 SASEGT.

This clonotype was seen only a few times. The V and J genes are TRBV27 and TRBJ2-7, with D perhaps matching TRBD1 (6 bases). V was cut by 4 bases and J by 2 bases, with 12 bases left in between. The CDR3 runs 14 residues. The germline V gene has CDR1 MNHEY and CDR2 SMNVEV (reference sequence). In nucleotides, the CDR3 is TGTGCCAGCAGTTGGGGACACATGCCCTACGAGCAGTACTTC. This translates into CASSWGHMPYEQYF.

This clonotype was recorded many times. The chain links TRBV7-3 to TRBJ2-5; D tentatively fits TRBD1 or TRBD2 (5 bases each). Germline CDR1 is SGHTA and CDR2 is FQGTGA. The ends were cut back, 5 bases at V and 5 bases at J, with 24 bases in the middle. This CDR3 contains 17 residues. CDR3 in amino acids: CASSLPFALGVVETQYF. The CDR3, as DNA: TGTGCCAGCAGCCTGCCCTTCGCGTTGGGGGTCGTGGAGACCCAGTACTTC.

Points on this clonotype: A junction end diverges from the germline sequence, so it may reflect a read error. CDR3 nucleotide sequence: TGTGCCAGCCGGAGCGGGGGTAACACCGGGGAGCTGATTTTT. Its translation is CASRSGGNTGELIF. V usage is TRBV6-6 and J usage is TRBJ2-2; 8 bases are shared with TRBD2. The CDR3 spans 14 residues. CDR1 is MNHNY, CDR2 SVGAGI, per germline (reference sequence).

This clonotype was observed a few times. V usage is TRBV6-2 or TRBV6-3 and J usage is TRBJ2-7; D perhaps matches TRBD2 (6 bases). This CDR3 region has 17 residues. Germline lookup yields CDR1 MNHEY and CDR2 SVGEGT. The germline V and J ends were trimmed by 0 bases and 4 bases, with 19 bases remaining between them. The CDR3 region is CASSYSQIGGAGYEQYF. The DNA for the CDR3 is TGTGCCAGCAGTTACTCGCAAATCGGCGGGGCTGGGTACGAGCAGTACTTC.

In this sample, this clonotype is medium-sized (0.01 to 0.1%). The chain carries TRBV4-2 and TRBJ2-2; TRBD2 agrees at 9 bases. V trimming: 0 bases; J trimming: 7 bases; junction bases outside the gene matches: 9. The CDR3 consists of 17 residues. Looked up from germline, CDR1 is LGHNA and CDR2 is YNFKEQ. Here the CDR3 DNA reads TGTGCCAGCAGCCAAGATCCTGCGGGGGGGCAGGTCGGGGAGCTGTTTTTT. Amino acid sequence: CASSQDPAGGQVGELFF.